The entry below describes one T cell receptor (beta chain). This specimen belongs to a study of blood T cell repertoires in COVID-19. CDR1 is WNHNN and CDR2 is SYGVQD in the germline V gene (reference sequence). V dropped 5 bases and J dropped 5 bases, with 9 bases sitting between them. The CDR3 covers 12 residues. In the authors' workflow: How many nucleated cells were present was estimated from reference gene primer amplification. TCRdb keeps only in-frame clones here, not all; method: immunoSEQ multiplex PCR. The V and J calls and clone size are taken from that table; D and trimming were inferred from the DNA. Among about 88,000 clones listed, 75% to 90% were seen once.

The gene calls are TRBV10-1 and TRBJ2-5; weak D call: TRBD2 (6 bases). This receptor was taken from a man older than 75 with acute or convalescent COVID-19. The sample consisted of peripheral blood. The CDR3 sequence: CASSTGGETQYF. CDR3 nucleotides: TGCGCCAGCAGTACAGGAGGGGAGACCCAGTACTTC.